These T cell receptor beta chains were read from a single sample in a study of blood T cell repertoires in COVID-19. This table comes from immunoSEQ multiplex PCR, and its TCRdb copy is limited to in-frame clones, with some not included. This table has 180,000 or so clones, approximately 80% appearing once. The specimen sequenced was PBMCs or T cells enriched from blood (not recorded which). The source is a man in his 60s who had been exposed to COVID-19. Both conserved end residues are part of each CDR3. The order of the fields is D gene, V gene, J gene, clone size, CDR3 protein, CDR3 DNA. D genes are given only for firm matches. Where a row states a size, it is once, few, many or the class of an expanded clone; other rows omit it.

D: TRBD2; V: TRBV7-3; J: TRBJ2-1; size: -; CDR3: CASSNLLAGGYNEQFF; DNA: TGTGCCAGCAGCAACCTTCTAGCGGGAGGCTACAATGAGCAGTTCTTC
D: -; V: TRBV2; J: TRBJ2-1; size: -; CDR3: CASIGTGRGDEQFF; DNA: TGTGCCAGCATCGGGACTGGGCGGGGAGATGAGCAGTTCTTC
D: TRBD1; V: TRBV11-3; J: TRBJ2-7; size: once; CDR3: CASSLGSFVGQGHSYEQYF; DNA: TGTGCCAGCAGCTTAGGTTCCTTCGTAGGACAGGGGCACTCCTACGAGCAGTACTTC
D: TRBD1; V: TRBV5-1; J: TRBJ2-5; size: once; CDR3: CASSLRGGLGETQYF; DNA: TGCGCCAGCAGCTTGAGAGGGGGCTTGGGAGAGACCCAGTACTTC
D: TRBD1; V: TRBV29-1; J: TRBJ1-1; size: -; CDR3: CSHQTQGGAPEAFF; DNA: TGCAGCCACCAAACCCAGGGGGGCGCCCCTGAAGCTTTCTTT
D: -; V: TRBV30; J: TRBJ1-4; size: -; CDR3: CAWTPTSYEKLFF; DNA: TGTGCCTGGACCCCGACATCCTATGAAAAACTGTTTTTT
D: -; V: TRBV9; J: TRBJ2-7; size: -; CDR3: CASSTYQGVEQYF; DNA: TGTGCCAGCAGCACCTATCAGGGTGTCGAGCAGTACTTC
D: -; V: TRBV7-9; J: TRBJ1-2; size: -; CDR3: CASSLALSRVEGYTF; DNA: TGTGCCAGCAGCTTAGCGCTTAGCCGGGTGGAGGGCTACACCTTC
D: -; V: TRBV21-1; J: TRBJ2-1; size: -; CDR3: CASSKRQGENEQFF; DNA: TGTGCCAGCAGCAAAAGACAGGGGGAGAATGAGCAGTTCTTC
D: TRBD1; V: TRBV11-1; J: TRBJ1-3; size: few; CDR3: CASSTGVSGNTIYF; DNA: TGTGCCAGCAGCACAGGGGTCTCTGGAAACACCATATATTTT
D: -; V: TRBV6-5; J: TRBJ1-2; size: once; CDR3: CASSYSGRVVDGYTF; DNA: TGTGCCAGCAGCTACTCTGGCAGGGTAGTTGATGGCTACACCTTC
D: TRBD2; V: TRBV2; J: TRBJ2-2; size: -; CDR3: CASSEAAGGRGTGELFF; DNA: TGTGCCAGCAGTGAAGCGGCGGGAGGCCGAGGCACCGGGGAGCTGTTTTTT
D: -; V: TRBV30; J: TRBJ2-7; size: -; CDR3: CASSYLNLREQYF; DNA: TGTGCCTCCTCCTACTTGAACCTACGAGAGCAGTACTTC